This T cell receptor (beta chain) originates from a study of T cell changes during pregnancy in multiple sclerosis. This clone appeared a single time. Profiling relied on immunoSEQ multiplex PCR, and the TCRdb table lists in-frame clones only, not all of them. The sample yields approximately 13,000 clones, roughly 94% seen once. The CDR3 has 15 amino acids. CDR1 ENHRY and CDR2 SYGVKD come from the germline V gene. After removal of 4 bases from V and 9 bases from J, the junction contained 7 bases not matched to a gene. V usage is TRBV10-3 and J usage is TRBJ1-6; 9 bases are shared with TRBD1. The origin of this receptor is a female donor with multiple sclerosis, enrolled in a pregnancy study. The sequencing used CD4+ T cells from peripheral blood mononuclear cells, collected before pregnancy. The DNA for the CDR3 is TGTGCCATCAGTGCCGGGACAGGGATTGGTTCACCCCTCCACTTT. Protein product: CAISAGTGIGSPLHF.